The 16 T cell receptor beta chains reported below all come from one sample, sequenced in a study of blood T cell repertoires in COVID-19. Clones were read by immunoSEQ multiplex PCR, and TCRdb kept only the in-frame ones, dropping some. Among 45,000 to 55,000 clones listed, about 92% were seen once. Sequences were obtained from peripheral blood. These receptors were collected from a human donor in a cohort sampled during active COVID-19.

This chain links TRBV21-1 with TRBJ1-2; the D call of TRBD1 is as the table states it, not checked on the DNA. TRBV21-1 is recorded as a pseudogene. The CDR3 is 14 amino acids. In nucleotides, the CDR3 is TGTGCCAGCAGCAGAGGGACAGATGATTATGGCTACACCTTC. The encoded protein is CASSRGTDDYGYTF.

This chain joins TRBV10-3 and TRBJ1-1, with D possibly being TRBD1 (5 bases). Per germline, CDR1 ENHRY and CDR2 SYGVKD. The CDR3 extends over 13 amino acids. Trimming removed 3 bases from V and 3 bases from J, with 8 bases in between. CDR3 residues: CAISEWGDTEAFF. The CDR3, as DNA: TGTGCCATCAGTGAATGGGGGGACACTGAAGCTTTCTTT.

The CDR3 DNA follows: TGCGCCAGCAGCTTGTTCGCAGGCGCCGCTAACTATGGCTACACCTTC. Protein sequence: CASSLFAGAANYGYTF. V and J are TRBV5-1 and TRBJ1-2, with D uncertain. V dropped 1 base and J dropped 0 bases, with 13 bases sitting between them. The CDR3 runs 16 residues. The germline V gene encodes CDR1 SGHRS and CDR2 YFSETQ.

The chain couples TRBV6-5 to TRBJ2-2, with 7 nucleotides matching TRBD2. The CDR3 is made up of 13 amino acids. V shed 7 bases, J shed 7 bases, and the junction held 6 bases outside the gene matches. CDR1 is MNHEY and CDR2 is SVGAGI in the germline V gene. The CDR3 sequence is CASKSGTGGELFF. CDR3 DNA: TGTGCCAGCAAAAGCGGGACGGGCGGGGAGCTGTTTTTT.

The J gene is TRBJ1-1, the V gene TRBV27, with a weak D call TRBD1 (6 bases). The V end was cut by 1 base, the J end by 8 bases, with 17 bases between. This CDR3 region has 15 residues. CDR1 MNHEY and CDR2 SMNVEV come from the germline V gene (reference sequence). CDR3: CASSLWGGVSMEAFF. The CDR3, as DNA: TGTGCCAGCAGTTTATGGGGGGGCGTTTCAATGGAAGCTTTCTTT.

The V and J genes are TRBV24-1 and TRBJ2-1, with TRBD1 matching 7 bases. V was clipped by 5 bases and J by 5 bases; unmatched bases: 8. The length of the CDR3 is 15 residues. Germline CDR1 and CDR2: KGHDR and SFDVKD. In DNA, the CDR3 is TGTGCCACCAGTGTGTGGGACAGAGCAGACAATGAGCAGTTCTTC. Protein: CATSVWDRADNEQFF.

This CDR3 is CASSLSPSGSNEQFF. The CDR3 nucleotides read TGTGCCAGCAGCTTATCCCCCTCGGGGTCCAATGAGCAGTTCTTC. The J gene is TRBJ2-1, the V gene TRBV7-7; D possibly corresponds to TRBD2 (5 bases). Germline V CDR1 and CDR2: SSHAT, FNYEAQ (reference sequence). Trimming pared 2 bases from V and 6 bases from J, leaving 14 bases between. CDR3 length equals 15 residues.

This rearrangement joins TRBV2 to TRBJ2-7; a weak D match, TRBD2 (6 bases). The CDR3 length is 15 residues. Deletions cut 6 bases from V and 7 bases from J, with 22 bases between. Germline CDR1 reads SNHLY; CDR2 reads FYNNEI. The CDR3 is CASSQEGRGLGEQYF. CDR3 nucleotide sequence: TGTGCCAGCAGCCAGGAGGGGCGCGGATTGGGGGAGCAGTACTTC. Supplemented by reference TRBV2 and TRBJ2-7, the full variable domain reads EPEVTQTPSHQVTQMGQEVILRCVPISNHLYFYWYRQILGQKVEFLVSFYNNEISEKSEIFDDQFSVERPDGSNFTLKIRSTKLEDSAMYFCASSQEGRGLGEQYFGPGTRLTVT.

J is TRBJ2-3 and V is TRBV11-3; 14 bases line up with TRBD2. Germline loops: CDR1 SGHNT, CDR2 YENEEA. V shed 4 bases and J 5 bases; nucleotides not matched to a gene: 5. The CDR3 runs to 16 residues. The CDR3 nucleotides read TGTGCCAGCAGCTCGACCGGGACTAGCGGGAGAGATACGCAGTATTTT. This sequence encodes CASSSTGTSGRDTQYF.

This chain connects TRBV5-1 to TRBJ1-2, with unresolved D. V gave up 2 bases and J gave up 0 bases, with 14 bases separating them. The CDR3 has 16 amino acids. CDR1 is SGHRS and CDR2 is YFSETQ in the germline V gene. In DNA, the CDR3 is TGCGCCAGCAGCTTTATTACGGGTTTTTCTAACTATGGCTACACCTTC. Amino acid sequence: CASSFITGFSNYGYTF.

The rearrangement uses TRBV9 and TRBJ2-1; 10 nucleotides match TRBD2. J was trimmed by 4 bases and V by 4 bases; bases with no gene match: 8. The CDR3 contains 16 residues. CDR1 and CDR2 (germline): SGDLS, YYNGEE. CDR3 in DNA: TGTGCCAGCAGCCCGCGGACTAGCGGACTATACAATGAGCAGTTCTTC. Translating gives CASSPRTSGLYNEQFF.

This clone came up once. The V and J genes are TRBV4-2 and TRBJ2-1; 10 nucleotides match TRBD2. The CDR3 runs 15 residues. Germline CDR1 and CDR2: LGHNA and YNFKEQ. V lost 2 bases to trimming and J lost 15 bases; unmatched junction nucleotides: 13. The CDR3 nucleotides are TGTGCCAGCAGCCAATCAGCGGGAGGGACCTATGATCTGTTCTTC. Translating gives CASSQSAGGTYDLFF.

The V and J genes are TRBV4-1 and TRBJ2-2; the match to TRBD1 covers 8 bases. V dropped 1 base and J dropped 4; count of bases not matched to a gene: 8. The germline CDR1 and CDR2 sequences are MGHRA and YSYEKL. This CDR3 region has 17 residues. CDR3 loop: CASSQAWAGGTTGELFF. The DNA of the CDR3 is TGCGCCAGCAGCCAAGCCTGGGCAGGGGGCACCACCGGGGAGCTGTTTTTT.

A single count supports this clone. The CDR3: CASNQQGRGGAFF. The CDR3 DNA reads TGTGCCAGCAACCAACAGGGTCGCGGGGGTGCTTTCTTT. The chain is built from TRBV5-6 and TRBJ1-1; maybe TRBD1 (6 bases). Germline V gives CDR1 SGHDT, CDR2 YYEEEE. The CDR3 is 13 amino acids. Trimming took 6 bases from V and 11 from J, leaving 20 bases between them.

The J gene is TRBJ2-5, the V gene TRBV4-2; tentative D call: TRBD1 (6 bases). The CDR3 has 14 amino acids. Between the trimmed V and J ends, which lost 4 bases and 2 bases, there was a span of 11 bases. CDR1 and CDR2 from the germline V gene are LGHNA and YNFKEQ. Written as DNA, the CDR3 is TGTGCCAGCAGCCCCGGGACACTTCAAGAGACCCAGTACTTC. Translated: CASSPGTLQETQYF.

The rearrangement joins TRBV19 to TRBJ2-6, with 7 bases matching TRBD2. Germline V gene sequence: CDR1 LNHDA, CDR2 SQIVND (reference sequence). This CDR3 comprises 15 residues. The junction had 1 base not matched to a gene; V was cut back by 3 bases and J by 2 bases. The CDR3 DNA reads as TGTGCCAGTAGTATGGGGGGGACTGGGGCCAACGTCCTGACTTTC. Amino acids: CASSMGGTGANVLTF.